This entry concerns a single T cell receptor beta chain. No antigen is known for it. This sample is part of a study of identical twins. Study-wide findings and caveats: A lower insertion count was a feature of abundant cord blood beta clonotypes, with no such feature in memory repertoires. Cross-sectional statistical analysis was relied on for the conclusions, without the same donors being followed.

It was template switching that added a universal primer site, and there were unique molecular identifiers on the cDNA. Each CDR3 protein is one row after TCRdb ran MiXCR on the 5' RACE reads. The data contain around 1.7 million distinct CDR3 sequences, roughly 35% of them singletons. Germline V gene lookup returns CDR1 MGHRA and CDR2 YSYEKL. The CDR3 is 14 amino acids. The V and J ends lost 1 base and 3 bases respectively, with 10 bases between them. This TCR came from a newborn girl in good health. This chain uses TRBV4-1 with TRBJ2-7, with D possibly being TRBD2 (6 bases). Sample: cord blood. The CDR3 coding sequence is TGCGCCAGCAGCCAAGGGGCGGGGATCTACGAGCAGTACTTC. It codes for CASSQGAGIYEQYF.